Below are 25 T cell receptor beta chains sequenced from a single sample in a study of shared clonotypes between healthy human individuals. This table comes from immunoSEQ multiplex PCR, and its TCRdb copy is limited to in-frame clones, with some not included. Among about 120,000 clones listed, about 70% were seen once. Sequencing input: memory CD8+ T cells sorted from blood. Noted subset: CD45RO+ cells pooled with CCR7-negative TemRA cells. The receptors originated from a woman in her 30s in good health.

The CDR3 is CASPRNRDSYEQYF. CDR3 coding DNA: TGTGCCAGCCCCCGGAACCGGGACAGCTACGAGCAGTACTTC. The chain combines TRBV2 with TRBJ2-7, with TRBD1 matching over 7 bases. The junction had 10 bases not matched to a gene; V was cut back by 8 bases and J by 3 bases. The CDR3 runs to 14 residues. The V gene's germline CDR1 is SNHLY and CDR2 FYNNEI. Drawing the rest from reference TRBV2 and TRBJ2-7, the complete variable domain is EPEVTQTPSHQVTQMGQEVILRCVPISNHLYFYWYRQILGQKVEFLVSFYNNEISEKSEIFDDQFSVERPDGSNFTLKIRSTKLEDSAMYFCASPRNRDSYEQYFGPGTRLTVT.

This clone has a count of ten or more. J is TRBJ2-5 and V is TRBV5-1; D uncertain. Matching the DNA end better, TRBJ2-7 makes the J call doubtful. There are 13 residues in the CDR3. Germline values: CDR1 SGHRS, CDR2 YFSETQ. The chain's CDR3 is CASSFDGNYEQYF. In DNA form, the CDR3 reads TGCGCCAGCAGCTTCGACGGAAACTACGAGCAGTACTTC.

The table lists this clone with many counts. The rearrangement joins TRBV6-1 to TRBJ2-7, with 12 nucleotides matching TRBD2. The CDR3 loop spans 15 amino acids. V was clipped by 4 bases and J by 3 bases; unmatched bases: 4. Germline V gives CDR1 MNHNS, CDR2 SASEGT. Here the CDR3 reads CASSAETSGSYEQYF. The CDR3 region has the DNA TGTGCCAGCAGTGCCGAGACTAGCGGGAGCTACGAGCAGTACTTC.

The J gene is TRBJ1-2, the V gene TRBV5-5, with D hard to call. Germline loops: CDR1 SGHKS, CDR2 YYEKEE (reference sequence). V dropped 2 bases and J dropped 10 bases, with 12 bases sitting between them. The length of the CDR3 is 12 residues. CDR3 bases: TGTGCCAGCAGCTTTGTACCGGATGACTACACCTTC. Its protein product is CASSFVPDDYTF.

V is TRBV11-2 and J is TRBJ2-7; 12 bases are a match to TRBD2. V lost 2 bases and J lost 0; bases outside the gene matches: 11. Looked up from germline, CDR1 is SGHAT and CDR2 is FQNNGV. This CDR3 is built from 19 residues. As DNA, the CDR3 is TGTGCCAGCAGCTTACCTTCCCTAGCGGGAGGGCCTAGCTCCTACGAGCAGTACTTC. Encoded protein: CASSLPSLAGGPSSYEQYF. The whole variable domain, filled in from reference TRBV11-2 and TRBJ2-7, reads EAGVAQSPRYKIIEKRQSVAFWCNPISGHATLYWYQQILGQGPKLLIQFQNNGVVDDSQLPKDRFSAERLKGVDSTLKIQPAKLEDSAVYLCASSLPSLAGGPSSYEQYFGPGTRLTVT.

This clone was detected once. This chain connects TRBV10-3 to TRBJ2-1; a weak D match, TRBD2 (6 bases). Between the trimmed V and J ends, which lost 6 bases and 0 bases, there was a span of 9 bases. Germline CDR1 ENHRY, CDR2 SYGVKD. This CDR3 contains 14 residues. CDR3 sequence (DNA): TGTGCCATCAGGTCGACTAGCTCCTACAATGAGCAGTTCTTC. Protein: CAIRSTSSYNEQFF.

The chain recombines TRBV19 with TRBJ2-2, with D possibly being TRBD2 (6 bases). The germline V and J ends were trimmed by 6 bases and 4 bases, with 18 bases remaining between them. CDR1 is LNHDA, CDR2 SQIVND, per germline (reference sequence). CDR3 size: 16 residues. CDR3 loop: CASRPSWGRITGELFF. For the CDR3, the DNA is TGTGCCAGTAGACCCTCTTGGGGGAGGATCACCGGGGAGCTGTTTTTT.

Here the CDR3 DNA reads TGCGCCAGCAGCTTGGCCCCAGCCTATGGCTACACCTTC. Translation: CASSLAPAYGYTF. The chain combines TRBV5-1 with TRBJ1-2; D unresolved. This CDR3 spans 13 amino acids. V dropped 0 bases and J dropped 4 bases, with 7 bases sitting between them. Per germline, CDR1 SGHRS and CDR2 YFSETQ.

CDR3 residues: CASSLTGPGIYTEAFF. The DNA for the CDR3 is TGTGCCAGCAGCTTAACCGGTCCAGGTATATACACTGAAGCTTTCTTT. This chain connects TRBV11-2 to TRBJ1-1, with D hard to call. The CDR3 spans 16 residues. The germline V gene encodes CDR1 SGHAT and CDR2 FQNNGV. The V and J ends lost 2 bases and 3 bases respectively, with 16 bases between them.

As regards this clone: Sequence at one end of the junction differs from germline and may be a read error. The rearrangement joins TRBV28 to TRBJ2-7; perhaps TRBD2 as D (5 bases). Germline assignment: CDR1 MDHEN and CDR2 SYDVKM. The CDR3 has 14 amino acids. CDR3 loop: CASILGGSSYERYF. The DNA for the CDR3 is TGTGCCAGCATCCTAGGAGGTAGCTCCTACGAGCGGTACTTC.

The rearrangement uses TRBV18 and TRBJ2-7, with TRBD1 identical over 7 bases. The CDR3 has 13 residues. CDR1 is KGHSH, CDR2 LQKENI, per germline. The V segment lost 5 bases and the J segment 3 bases; nucleotides outside the gene matches: 4. The CDR3 protein is CASSGDSVYEQYF. The CDR3 bases are TGTGCCAGCTCAGGGGACAGCGTCTACGAGCAGTACTTC. The variable domain in full, completed from reference TRBV18 and TRBJ2-7, reads NAGVMQNPRHLVRRRGQEARLRCSPMKGHSHVYWYRQLPEEGLKFMVYLQKENIIDESGMPKERFSAEFPKEGPSILRIQQVVRGDSAAYFCASSGDSVYEQYFGPGTRLTVT.

This clone was seen once. The J gene is TRBJ1-1, the V gene TRBV1; the D call TRBD1 from the table was never checked on the DNA. TRBV1 is an annotated pseudogene. This CDR3 spans 14 amino acids. The CDR3 bases are TGCACCAGCAGCCACAGGACAAGGTGGACTGAAGCTTTCTTT. Protein product: CTSSHRTRWTEAFF.

The chain couples TRBV7-9 to TRBJ2-5; 9 bases are shared with TRBD2. V lost 1 base and J lost 3; bases outside the gene matches: 3. The germline gives CDR1 SEHNR, CDR2 FQNEAQ (reference sequence). The CDR3 loop spans 15 amino acids. This CDR3 is CASSLVGTSKETQYF. The CDR3 region has the DNA TGTGCCAGCAGCTTAGTGGGGACTAGCAAAGAGACCCAGTACTTC. The full variable domain, with the rest looked up from reference TRBV7-9 and TRBJ2-5, is DTGVSQNPRHKITKRGQNVTFRCDPISEHNRLYWYRQTLGQGPEFLTYFQNEAQLEKSRLLSDRFSAERPKGSFSTLEIQRTEQGDSAMYLCASSLVGTSKETQYFGPGTRLLVL.

This rearrangement joins TRBV11-2 to TRBJ2-5; D unresolved. The end of the DNA fits TRBJ2-7 better, so the J call may be wrong. CDR3 length: 14 amino acids. The germline V gene has CDR1 SGHAT and CDR2 FQNNGV. As DNA, the CDR3 is TGTGCCAGCAGCTTAGTCGACGCCTCCTACGAGCAGTACTTC. Amino acid sequence: CASSLVDASYEQYF.

The sample holds many counts of this clone. This CDR3 reads CARRLAGAYEQYF. The CDR3 bases are TGTGCCAGACGCCTAGCGGGAGCCTACGAGCAGTACTTC. V and J are TRBV6-4 and TRBJ2-7, with 10 bases aligning to TRBD2. The ends lost 9 bases at V and 2 bases at J; junction bases unmatched: 4. There are 13 residues in the CDR3. Germline V lookup: CDR1 MRHNA, CDR2 SNTAGT.

The chain uses TRBV4-2 and TRBJ2-5; no firm D call. The V and J ends lost 0 bases and 3 bases respectively, with 2 bases between them. CDR1 and CDR2 (germline): LGHNA, YNFKEQ. This CDR3 region has 12 residues. The CDR3 DNA reads as TGTGCCAGCAGCCAAGATAAAGAGACCCAGTACTTC. This gives the protein CASSQDKETQYF.

The V call is TRBV25-1, the J call TRBJ2-1; 8 bases align to TRBD2. There are 16 residues in the CDR3. Per germline, CDR1 MGHDK and CDR2 SYGVNS. The V and J ends lost 3 bases and 8 bases, in that order; junction bases with no gene match: 12. In nucleotides, the CDR3 is TGTGCCAGCAGTGATACGCCGGGACTAGAGTTTTATGAGCAGTTCTTC. Its protein product is CASSDTPGLEFYEQFF.

This clone was recorded once. This sequence joins TRBV30 and TRBJ2-5, with D perhaps TRBD1 (6 bases). Trimming removed 4 bases from V and 0 bases from J, with 6 bases in between. This CDR3 spans 12 amino acids. Germline lookup yields CDR1 GTSNPN and CDR2 SVGIG (reference sequence). The CDR3 loop reads CAWNRDQETQYF. The CDR3 DNA is TGTGCCTGGAACAGGGACCAAGAGACCCAGTACTTC.

The chain links TRBV10-2 to TRBJ2-2; 7 nucleotides agree with TRBD2. The CDR3 covers 13 residues. The germline CDR1 and CDR2 sequences are WSHSY and SAAADI. The V gene end was trimmed by 8 bases and the J gene end by 2 bases; junction bases not matched to a gene: 2. The CDR3 reads CASRDYNTGELFF. The CDR3 coding sequence is TGCGCCAGCCGGGACTACAACACCGGGGAGCTGTTTTTT.

This clone has just a few counts. V usage is TRBV6-4 and J usage is TRBJ2-6; D is ambiguous. In germline, CDR1 is MRHNA, CDR2 SNTAGT. This CDR3 region has 15 residues. V gave up 6 bases and J gave up 0 bases, with 9 bases separating them. The CDR3 loop reads CASSESSSGANVLTF. The CDR3, as DNA: TGTGCCAGCAGCGAATCATCCTCTGGGGCCAACGTCCTGACTTTC.

The chain links TRBV25-1 to TRBJ2-7, with 8 bases aligning to TRBD1. J lost 4 bases, V lost 1 base, and 12 bases had no gene match. In germline, CDR1 is MGHDK, CDR2 SYGVNS. This CDR3 region has 17 residues. This chain's CDR3 is CASSESVGGTGRYEQYF. In DNA, the CDR3 is TGTGCCAGCAGTGAATCGGTAGGGGGGACAGGAAGATACGAGCAGTACTTC.

This clone appeared a single time. The V call is TRBV5-1, the J call TRBJ2-2; 7 bases line up with TRBD1. V gave up 6 bases and J gave up 1 base; unmatched junction bases: 9. Germline V CDR1 and CDR2: SGHRS, YFSETQ. This CDR3 contains 16 residues. Here the CDR3 reads CASKVAGTENTGELFF. DNA of the CDR3: TGCGCCAGCAAGGTTGCCGGGACAGAGAACACCGGGGAGCTGTTTTTT.

Many counts were recorded for this clone. CDR3 coding DNA: TGCGCCAGCAGCACCCATTGGACTAGCGGGCCGGCGGATGAGCAGTTCTTC. Protein product: CASSTHWTSGPADEQFF. The genes are TRBV5-1 and TRBJ2-1; TRBD2 matches at 11 bases. With 4 bases clipped from V and 8 bases from J, the junction kept 14 bases outside the gene matches. CDR1 is SGHRS, CDR2 YFSETQ, per germline. The CDR3 is 17 residues long.

This clone was recorded many times. The chain employs TRBV30 and TRBJ2-1; D ambiguous. This CDR3 is 18 amino acids long. V lost 2 bases and J 0 bases, leaving 20 bases between the germline ends. Per the germline V gene, CDR1 is GTSNPN and CDR2 is SVGIG (reference sequence). CDR3 in DNA: TGTGCCTGGAGTAACCCCCGTATGCGGCTCAGCTCCTACAATGAGCAGTTCTTC. The encoded protein is CAWSNPRMRLSSYNEQFF.

The V call is TRBV7-9, the J call TRBJ1-1; no clear D gene. Germline V gene data show CDR1 as SEHNR and CDR2 as FQNEAQ (reference sequence). This CDR3 spans 15 amino acids. Trimming stripped 0 bases from V and 1 base from J, with 9 bases between. The DNA for the CDR3 is TGTGCCAGCAGCTTAGCCGGTCGGAGGAACACTGAAGCTTTCTTT. Translation gives CASSLAGRRNTEAFF.